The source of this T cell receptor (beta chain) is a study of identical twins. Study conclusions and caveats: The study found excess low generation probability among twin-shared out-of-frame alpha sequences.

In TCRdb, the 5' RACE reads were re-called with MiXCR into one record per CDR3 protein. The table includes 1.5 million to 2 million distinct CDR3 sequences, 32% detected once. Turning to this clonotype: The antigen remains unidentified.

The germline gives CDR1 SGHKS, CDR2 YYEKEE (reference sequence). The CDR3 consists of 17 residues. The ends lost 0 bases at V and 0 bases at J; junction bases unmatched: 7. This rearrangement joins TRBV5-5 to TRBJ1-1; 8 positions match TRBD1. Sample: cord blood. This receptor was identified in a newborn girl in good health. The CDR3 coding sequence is TGTGCCAGCAGCTTGGGTAGCCCAGGGGGCCTGAACACTGAAGCTTTCTTT. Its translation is CASSLGSPGGLNTEAFF.